The clone carrying this T cell receptor beta chain was picked up a small number of times. This sample is part of a study of blood T cell repertoires in COVID-19. Whole-study context: Whether acute or convalescent, the COVID-19 samples came from the United States, Italy and Spain. Nucleic acid was either cDNA or gDNA, and it came from T cells, B-cell-depleted T cells, or PBMCs.

Original analysis: Quantification of nucleated cells was approximated via reference gene primer amplification. Libraries were prepared by immunoSEQ multiplex PCR; TCRdb keeps only in-frame clonotypes and omits some of them. Clonal size and the V and J genes are those of that table, whereas D and trimming came from the DNA. This table has tens of thousands of clones, about four fifths appearing once. This CDR3 is 13 amino acids long. V lost 5 bases, J lost 5 bases, and 12 bases lay in between. Germline V CDR1 and CDR2: LNHDA, SQIVND (reference sequence). The rearrangement joins TRBV19 to TRBJ1-1; D is undetermined. This receptor was identified in a woman aged 80 or over with active or convalescent COVID-19. Sequenced: peripheral blood. The CDR3 spells CASSREGTTEAFF. The DNA for the CDR3 is TGTGCCAGTAGTCGAGAGGGAACAACTGAAGCTTTCTTT. Full variable domain (outside the CDR3, taken from reference TRBV19 and TRBJ1-1): DGGITQSPKYLFRKEGQNVTLSCEQNLNHDAMYWYRQDPGQGLRLIYYSQIVNDFQKGDIAEGYSVSREKKESFPLTVTSAQKNPTAFYLCASSREGTTEAFFGQGTRLTVV.